This is a list of T cell receptor beta chains from one sample in a study of T cell changes during pregnancy in multiple sclerosis. Generated by immunoSEQ multiplex PCR, the TCRdb table keeps only in-frame clones and is missing some. Counted here are 40,000 to 55,000 clones, over 75% occurring once; the ten biggest clones make up around 0.64%. The sample in question was CD4+ T cells from peripheral blood mononuclear cells, obtained before pregnancy. Every receptor here comes from a female donor with multiple sclerosis, enrolled in a pregnancy study. The CDR3 runs from the conserved cysteine through the conserved F or W. The D gene is left open where the match is weak. Not every row has a clone size; where given, it reads once, few, many or a size class.

>TRBV30|TRBJ2-1|-|TRBD2
CAWRPKWVAGGVSYNEQFF
TGTGCCTGGAGGCCGAAGTGGGTAGCGGGAGGGGTCTCCTACAATGAGCAGTTCTTC
>TRBV2|TRBJ2-7|-|TRBD1
CASSEGTGRGYEQYF
TGTGCCAGCAGTGAAGGGACAGGGAGAGGCTACGAGCAGTACTTC
>TRBV5-4|TRBJ2-3|-|-
CASSLPGYGRRTDTQYF
TGTGCCAGCAGCTTGCCTGGGTACGGGAGACGGACAGATACGCAGTATTTT
>TRBV19|TRBJ1-5|-|-
CASEDYSNQPQHF
TGTGCCAGCGAGGACTATAGCAATCAGCCCCAGCATTTT
>TRBV4-1|TRBJ1-2|-|TRBD1
CASSQDGQGVANYGYTF
TGCGCCAGCAGCCAAGATGGACAGGGTGTCGCTAACTATGGCTACACCTTC
>TRBV6-5|TRBJ1-4|-|-
CASSYGPGPQLFF
TGTGCCAGCAGTTACGGGCCAGGGCCTCAACTGTTTTTT
>TRBV29-1|TRBJ1-6|-|-
CSVAWGESAPLHF
TGCAGCGTGGCCTGGGGCGAGTCGGCACCCCTCCACTTT
>TRBV4-1|TRBJ1-2|-|TRBD1
CASRSTGDYGYTF
TGCGCCAGCAGGTCCACAGGGGACTATGGCTACACCTTC
>TRBV7-9|TRBJ2-7|-|-
CASSFGAGFSNEQYF
TGTGCCAGCAGCTTTGGGGCAGGGTTCTCTAACGAGCAGTACTTC
>TRBV19|TRBJ2-1|-|TRBD2
CASSMGTSGNEQFF
TGTGCCAGTAGTATGGGGACTAGCGGGAATGAGCAGTTCTTC
>TRBV2|TRBJ1-5|-|-
CASTREGGRNQPQHF
TGTGCCAGCACCCGGGAAGGTGGGCGCAATCAGCCCCAGCATTTT
>TRBV5-1|TRBJ2-3|-|TRBD1
CASSLSGGAGTDTQYF
TGCGCCAGCAGCCTATCAGGGGGCGCCGGCACAGATACGCAGTATTTT
>TRBV5-1|TRBJ2-2|once|-
CASRGAGANTGELFF
TGCGCCAGCAGGGGTGCCGGGGCGAACACCGGGGAGCTGTTTTTT
>TRBV6-1|TRBJ2-3|once|TRBD1
CASTRDRGLSDTQYF
TGTGCCAGCACTCGGGACAGGGGGCTGTCAGATACGCAGTATTTT
>TRBV15|TRBJ2-5|-|-
CATSRVTGLGQETQYF
TGTGCCACCAGCAGAGTAACAGGTTTGGGGCAAGAGACCCAGTACTTC
>TRBV27|TRBJ2-7|-|TRBD1
CASRPGQVSYEQYF
TGTGCCAGCCGACCGGGACAGGTGAGCTACGAGCAGTACTTC
>TRBV2|TRBJ1-2|-|-
CASNPSGHSNYGYTF
TGTGCCAGCAACCCCTCGGGACACTCTAACTATGGCTACACCTTC
>TRBV7-8|TRBJ1-5|-|-
CASSFGEGRNQPQHF
TGTGCCAGCAGCTTCGGGGAGGGCCGCAATCAGCCCCAGCATTTT
>TRBV7-2|TRBJ1-1|-|TRBD1
CASRLTGVTEAFF
TGTGCCAGCAGGTTGACAGGGGTGACTGAAGCTTTCTTT
>TRBV5-1|TRBJ2-1|-|TRBD2
CASSILAGADNEQFF
TGCGCCAGCAGCATATTAGCGGGAGCAGACAATGAGCAGTTCTTC
>TRBV7-7|TRBJ2-1|-|TRBD1
CASSQGADNEQFF
TGTGCCAGCAGCCAGGGGGCTGACAATGAGCAGTTCTTC
>TRBV2|TRBJ2-2|-|-
CASSAVQSDTGELFF
TGTGCCAGCAGTGCCGTACAGTCCGACACCGGGGAGCTGTTTTTT
>TRBV5-4|TRBJ2-7|-|TRBD1
CASSEGQGLRVYEQYF
TGTGCCAGCAGCGAAGGACAGGGGCTACGCGTCTACGAGCAGTACTTC
>TRBV18|TRBJ2-7|once|-
CASSPTLTQGRNEQYF
TGTGCCAGCTCACCAACCCTGACACAGGGTAGAAACGAGCAGTACTTC
>TRBV23-1|TRBJ1-5|-|TRBD1
CASRQTGVTYDQPQHF
TGCGCCAGCAGGCAGACAGGGGTCACCTACGATCAGCCCCAGCATTTT
>TRBV2|TRBJ2-5|-|-
CASSAGTEETQYF
TGTGCCAGCAGCGCCGGGACTGAAGAGACCCAGTACTTC
>TRBV18|TRBJ1-5|few|-
CASSPPGRESNQPQHF
TGTGCCAGCTCACCACCCGGCAGGGAAAGCAATCAGCCCCAGCATTTT
>TRBV7-9|TRBJ1-2|-|-
CASSPRQDSARANYGYTF
TGTGCCAGCAGCCCTAGACAGGACAGTGCCCGGGCTAACTATGGCTACACCTTC
>TRBV2|TRBJ1-5|-|-
CASSEIQVQSNQPQHF
TGTGCCAGCAGTGAGATACAGGTTCAGTCTAATCAGCCCCAGCATTTT
>TRBV7-9|TRBJ2-1|-|-
CASSPKGDDNEQFF
TGTGCCAGCAGCCCCAAGGGGGATGACAATGAGCAGTTCTTC
>TRBV19|TRBJ2-2|once|-
CASKTQGKGGELFF
TGTGCCAGTAAAACTCAGGGTAAAGGCGGGGAGCTGTTTTTT
>TRBV5-4|TRBJ2-1|-|-
CASSGGGSSYNEQFF
TGTGCCAGCAGCGGGGGGGGCAGCTCCTACAATGAGCAGTTCTTC
>TRBV9|TRBJ1-5|-|-
CASSGGGGYQPQHF
TGTGCCAGCAGCGGAGGGGGGGGCTATCAGCCCCAGCATTTT
>TRBV21-1|TRBJ2-3|few|-
CASSKAGGRERELTDTQYF
TGTGCCAGCAGCAAGGCAGGGGGTCGAGAGCGGGAGTTAACAGATACGCAGTATTTT
>TRBV5-1|TRBJ1-6|-|-
CASSRQGNPGNNSPLHF
TGCGCCAGCAGCCGGCAGGGTAATCCAGGGAACAATTCACCCCTCCACTTT
>TRBV20-1|TRBJ2-3|-|-
CSALLADTQYF
TGCAGTGCCCTACTAGCTGATACGCAGTATTTT
>TRBV11-2|TRBJ1-1|-|-
CASSLDTRAFF
TGTGCCAGCAGCTTAGATACACGAGCTTTCTTT
>TRBV19|TRBJ2-1|-|-
CASSIFTTGEQFF
TGTGCCAGTAGTATATTTACAACAGGTGAGCAGTTCTTC
>TRBV25-1|TRBJ2-2|once|-
CASSGTDYTGELFF
TGTGCCAGCAGTGGGACAGACTACACCGGGGAGCTGTTTTTT
>TRBV18|TRBJ1-5|-|-
CASSPAKTGNQPQHF
TGTGCCAGCTCACCAGCGAAAACGGGCAATCAGCCCCAGCATTTT
>TRBV7-8|TRBJ2-1|-|-
CASSSGTGISNEQFF
TGTGCCAGCAGTTCCGGGACTGGCATATCCAATGAGCAGTTCTTC
>TRBV5-4|TRBJ2-7|-|-
CASSLEEEGEQYF
TGTGCCAGCAGCTTGGAGGAGGAGGGCGAGCAGTACTTC